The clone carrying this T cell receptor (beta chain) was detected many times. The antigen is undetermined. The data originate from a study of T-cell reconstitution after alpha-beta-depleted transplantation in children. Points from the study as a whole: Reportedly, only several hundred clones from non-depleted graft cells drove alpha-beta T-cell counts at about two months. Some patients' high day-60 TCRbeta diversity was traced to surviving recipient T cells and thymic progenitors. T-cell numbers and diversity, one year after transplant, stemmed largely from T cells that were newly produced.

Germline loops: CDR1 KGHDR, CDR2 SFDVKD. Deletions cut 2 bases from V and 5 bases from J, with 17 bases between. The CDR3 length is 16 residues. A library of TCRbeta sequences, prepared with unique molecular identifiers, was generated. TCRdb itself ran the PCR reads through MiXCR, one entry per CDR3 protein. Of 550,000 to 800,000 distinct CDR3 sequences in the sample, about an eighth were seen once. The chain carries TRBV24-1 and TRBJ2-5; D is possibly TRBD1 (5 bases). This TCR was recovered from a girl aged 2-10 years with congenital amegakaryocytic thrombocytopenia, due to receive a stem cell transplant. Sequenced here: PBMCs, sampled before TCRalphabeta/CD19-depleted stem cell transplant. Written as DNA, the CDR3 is TGTGCCACCAGTGATTCGATGACAGCCTTCCTCGAGACCCAGTACTTC. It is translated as CATSDSMTAFLETQYF.